This record concerns one TCR beta chain sequence. Its antigen is currently unknown. This sample stems from a study of T cell responses to AZD1222 COVID-19 vaccine. The study's findings and limits: Along spike, vaccine-associated CD4 TCRs were found throughout, with dominance at 160-218 and 743-854. Clonal diversity may have been underestimated in mostly white British donors.

The CDR3 consists of 12 residues. Looked up from germline, CDR1 is MDHEN and CDR2 is SYDVKM. V lost 6 bases to trimming and J lost 1 base, with 7 bases between them. Profiling relied on immunoSEQ multiplex PCR, and the TCRdb table lists in-frame clones only, not all of them. There are about 210,000 clones in the sample; 94% occur only once, and over 1.5% lies in the top ten. The receptor was derived from an adult who received the MenACWY meningococcal vaccine as a control. The chain couples TRBV28 to TRBJ2-7; a possible D gene is TRBD1 (5 bases). The specimen comprised peripheral blood, sampled 28 days after the second dose of the MenACWY control vaccine. CDR3 protein: CASRGLSYEQYF. In DNA, the CDR3 is TGTGCCAGCAGGGGGCTTTCCTACGAGCAGTACTTC.